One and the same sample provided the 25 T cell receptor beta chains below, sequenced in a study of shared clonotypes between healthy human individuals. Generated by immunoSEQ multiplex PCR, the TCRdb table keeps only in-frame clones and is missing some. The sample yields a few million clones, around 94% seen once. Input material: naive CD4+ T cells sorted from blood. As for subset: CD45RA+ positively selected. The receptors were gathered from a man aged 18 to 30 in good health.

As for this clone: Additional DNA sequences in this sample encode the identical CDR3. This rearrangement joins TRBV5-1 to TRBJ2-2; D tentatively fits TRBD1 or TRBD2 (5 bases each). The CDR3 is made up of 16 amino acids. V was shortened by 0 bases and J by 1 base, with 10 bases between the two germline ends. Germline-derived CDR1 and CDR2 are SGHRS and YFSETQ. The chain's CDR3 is CASSLGAGRNTGELFF. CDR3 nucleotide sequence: TGCGCCAGCAGCTTGGGGGCAGGGAGGAACACCGGGGAGCTGTTTTTT.

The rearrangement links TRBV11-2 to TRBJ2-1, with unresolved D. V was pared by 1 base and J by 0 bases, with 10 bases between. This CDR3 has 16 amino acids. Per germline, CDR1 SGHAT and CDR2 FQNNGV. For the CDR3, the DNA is TGTGCCAGCAGCTTAGCCACCCTGAGCTCCTACAATGAGCAGTTCTTC. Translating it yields CASSLATLSSYNEQFF.

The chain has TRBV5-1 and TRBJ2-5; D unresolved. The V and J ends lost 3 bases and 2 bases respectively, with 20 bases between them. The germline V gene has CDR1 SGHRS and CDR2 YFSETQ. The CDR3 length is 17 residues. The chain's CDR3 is CASSSFLSGSLQETQYF. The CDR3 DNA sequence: TGCGCCAGCAGCTCATTTCTTTCGGGCAGCTTGCAAGAGACCCAGTACTTC.

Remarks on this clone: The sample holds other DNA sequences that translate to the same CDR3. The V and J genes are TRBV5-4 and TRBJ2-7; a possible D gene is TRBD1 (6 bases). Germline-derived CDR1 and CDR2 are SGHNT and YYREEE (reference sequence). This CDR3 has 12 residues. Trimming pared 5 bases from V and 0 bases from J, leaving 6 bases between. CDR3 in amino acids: CASRDSSYEQYF. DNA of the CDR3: TGTGCCAGCAGGGACAGCTCCTACGAGCAGTACTTC.

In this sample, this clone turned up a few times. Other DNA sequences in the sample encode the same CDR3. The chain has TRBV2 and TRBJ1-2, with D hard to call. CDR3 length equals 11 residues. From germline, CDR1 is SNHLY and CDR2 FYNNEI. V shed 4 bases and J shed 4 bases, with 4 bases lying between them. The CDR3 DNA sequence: TGTGCCAGCAGTGGAAGCTATGGCTACACCTTC. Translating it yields CASSGSYGYTF.

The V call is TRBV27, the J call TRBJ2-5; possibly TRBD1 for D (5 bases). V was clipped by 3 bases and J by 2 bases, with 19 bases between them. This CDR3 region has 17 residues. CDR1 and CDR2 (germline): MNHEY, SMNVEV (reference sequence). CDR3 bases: TGTGCCAGCAGTTTTATCTTTGGGGCCCTTAGGCAAGAGACCCAGTACTTC. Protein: CASSFIFGALRQETQYF.

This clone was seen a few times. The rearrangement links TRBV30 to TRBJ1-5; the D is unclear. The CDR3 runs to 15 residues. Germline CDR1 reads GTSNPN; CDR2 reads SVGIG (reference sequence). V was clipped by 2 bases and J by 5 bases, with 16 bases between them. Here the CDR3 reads CAWSLTSREHQPQHF. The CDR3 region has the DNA TGTGCCTGGAGTTTAACATCCCGGGAACATCAGCCCCAGCATTTT.

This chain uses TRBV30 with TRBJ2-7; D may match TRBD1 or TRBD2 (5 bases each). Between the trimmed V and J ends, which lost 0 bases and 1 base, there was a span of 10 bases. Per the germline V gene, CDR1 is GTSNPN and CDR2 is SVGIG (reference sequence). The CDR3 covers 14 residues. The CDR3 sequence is CAWSVGGPSYEQYF. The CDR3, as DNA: TGTGCCTGGAGTGTTGGGGGTCCTTCCTACGAGCAGTACTTC.

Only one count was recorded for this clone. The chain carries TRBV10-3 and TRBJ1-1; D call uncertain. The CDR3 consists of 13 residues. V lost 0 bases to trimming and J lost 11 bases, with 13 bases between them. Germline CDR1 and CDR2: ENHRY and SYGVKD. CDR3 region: CAISESVSGGAFF. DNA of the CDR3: TGTGCCATCAGTGAGTCCGTGTCAGGAGGTGCTTTCTTT.

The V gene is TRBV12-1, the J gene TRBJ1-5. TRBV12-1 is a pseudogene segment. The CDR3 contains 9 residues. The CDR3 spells CASTGPQHF. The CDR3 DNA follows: TGTGCCAGCACGGGGCCCCAGCATTTT.

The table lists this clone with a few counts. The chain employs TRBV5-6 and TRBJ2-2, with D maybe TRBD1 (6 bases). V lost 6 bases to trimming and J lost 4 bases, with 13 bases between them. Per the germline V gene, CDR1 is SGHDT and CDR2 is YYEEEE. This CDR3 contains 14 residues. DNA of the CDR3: TGTGCCAGCACCGCAGGGACAATCACCGGGGAGCTGTTTTTT. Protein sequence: CASTAGTITGELFF.

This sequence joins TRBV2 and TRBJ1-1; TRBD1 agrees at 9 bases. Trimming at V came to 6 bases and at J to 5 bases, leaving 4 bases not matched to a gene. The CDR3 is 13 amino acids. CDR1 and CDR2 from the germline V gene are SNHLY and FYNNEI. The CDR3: CASRGQGRTEAFF. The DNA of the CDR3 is TGTGCCAGCAGAGGACAGGGGAGGACTGAAGCTTTCTTT. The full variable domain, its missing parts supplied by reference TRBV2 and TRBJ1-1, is EPEVTQTPSHQVTQMGQEVILRCVPISNHLYFYWYRQILGQKVEFLVSFYNNEISEKSEIFDDQFSVERPDGSNFTLKIRSTKLEDSAMYFCASRGQGRTEAFFGQGTRLTVV.

CDR3 nucleotide sequence: TGTGCCTGGAGTGGCTCCAGGGCCGCCGGGTGGGAGACCCAGTACTTC. Its translation: CAWSGSRAAGWETQYF. This chain joins TRBV30 and TRBJ2-5; tentatively, D is TRBD1 (5 bases). Germline assignment: CDR1 GTSNPN and CDR2 SVGIG (reference sequence). The germline V and J ends were trimmed by 1 base and 5 bases, with 20 bases remaining between them. This CDR3 region has 16 residues.

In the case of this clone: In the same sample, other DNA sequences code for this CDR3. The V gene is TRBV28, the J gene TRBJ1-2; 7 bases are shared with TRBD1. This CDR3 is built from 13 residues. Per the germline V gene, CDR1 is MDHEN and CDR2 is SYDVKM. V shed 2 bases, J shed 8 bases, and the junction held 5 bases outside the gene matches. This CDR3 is CASSLAGGGGYTF. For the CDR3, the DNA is TGTGCCAGCAGTTTAGCAGGGGGAGGGGGCTACACCTTC.

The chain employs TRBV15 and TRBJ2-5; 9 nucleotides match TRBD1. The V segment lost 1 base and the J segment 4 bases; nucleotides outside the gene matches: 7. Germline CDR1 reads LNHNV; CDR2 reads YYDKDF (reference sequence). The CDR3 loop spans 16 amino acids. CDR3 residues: CATSRGGTGFGETQYF. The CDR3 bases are TGTGCCACCAGCAGAGGTGGGACAGGGTTTGGAGAGACCCAGTACTTC.

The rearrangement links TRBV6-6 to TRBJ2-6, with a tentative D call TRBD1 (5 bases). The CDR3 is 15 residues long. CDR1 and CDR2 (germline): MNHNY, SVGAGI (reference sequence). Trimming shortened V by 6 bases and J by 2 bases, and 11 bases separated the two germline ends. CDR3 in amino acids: CASSPQGTGANVLTF. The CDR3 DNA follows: TGTGCCAGCAGCCCTCAGGGTACTGGGGCCAACGTCCTGACTTTC.

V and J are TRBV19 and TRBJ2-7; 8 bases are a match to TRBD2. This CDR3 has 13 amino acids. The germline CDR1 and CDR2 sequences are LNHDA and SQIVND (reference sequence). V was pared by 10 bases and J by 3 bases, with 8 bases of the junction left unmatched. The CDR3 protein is CATGGRGLYEQYF. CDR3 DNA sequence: TGTGCCACGGGGGGGCGGGGCCTCTACGAGCAGTACTTC.

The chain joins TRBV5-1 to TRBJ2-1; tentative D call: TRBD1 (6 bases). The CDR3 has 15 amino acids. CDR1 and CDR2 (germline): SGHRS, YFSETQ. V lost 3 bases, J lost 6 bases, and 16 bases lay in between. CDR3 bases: TGCGCCAGCAGCTCCAGGGGTCACTTCGGCAATGAGCAGTTCTTC. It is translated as CASSSRGHFGNEQFF.

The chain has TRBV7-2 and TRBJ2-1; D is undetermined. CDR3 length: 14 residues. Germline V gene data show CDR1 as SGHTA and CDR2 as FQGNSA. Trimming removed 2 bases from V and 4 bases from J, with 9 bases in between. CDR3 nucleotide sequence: TGTGCCAGCAGCTTAATCGGTCCGTACAATGAGCAGTTCTTC. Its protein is CASSLIGPYNEQFF. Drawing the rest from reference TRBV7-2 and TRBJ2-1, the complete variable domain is GAGVSQSPSNKVTEKGKDVELRCDPISGHTALYWYRQSLGQGLEFLIYFQGNSAPDKSGLPSDRFSAERTGGSVSTLTIQRTQQEDSAVYLCASSLIGPYNEQFFGPGTRLTVL.

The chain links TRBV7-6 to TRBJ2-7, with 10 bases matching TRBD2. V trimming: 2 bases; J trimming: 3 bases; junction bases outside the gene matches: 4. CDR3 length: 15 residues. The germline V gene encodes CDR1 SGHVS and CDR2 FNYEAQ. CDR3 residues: CASSLKLAGVYEQYF. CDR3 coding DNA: TGTGCCAGCAGCTTAAAGCTAGCGGGAGTCTACGAGCAGTACTTC.

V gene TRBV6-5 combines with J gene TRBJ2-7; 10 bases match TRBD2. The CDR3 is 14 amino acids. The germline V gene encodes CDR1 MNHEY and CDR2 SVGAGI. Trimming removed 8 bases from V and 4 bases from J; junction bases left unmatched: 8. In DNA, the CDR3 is TGTGCCAGCGCCCGCGCTAGCGGGAGTTACGAGCAGTACTTC. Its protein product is CASARASGSYEQYF.

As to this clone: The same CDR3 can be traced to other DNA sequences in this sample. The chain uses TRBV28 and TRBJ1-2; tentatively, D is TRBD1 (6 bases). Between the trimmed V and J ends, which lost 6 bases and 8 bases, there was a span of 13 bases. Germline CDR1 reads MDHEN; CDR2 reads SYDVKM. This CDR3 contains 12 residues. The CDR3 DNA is TGTGCCAGCAGCCCAGGAGGGGGAGGCTACACCTTC. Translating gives CASSPGGGGYTF.

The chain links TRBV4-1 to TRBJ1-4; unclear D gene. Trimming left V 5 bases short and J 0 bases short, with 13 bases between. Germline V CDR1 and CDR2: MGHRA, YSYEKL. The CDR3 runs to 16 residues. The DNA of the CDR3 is TGCGCCAGCAGCTTTCGGACGTTAGCAACTAATGAAAAACTGTTTTTT. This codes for CASSFRTLATNEKLFF.

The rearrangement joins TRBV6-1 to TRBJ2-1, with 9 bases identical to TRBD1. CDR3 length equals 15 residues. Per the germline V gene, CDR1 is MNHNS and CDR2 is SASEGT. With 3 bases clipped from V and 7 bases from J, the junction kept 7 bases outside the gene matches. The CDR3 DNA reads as TGTGCCAGCAGTGACTCCGGGACAGGGCGGAATGAGCAGTTCTTC. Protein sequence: CASSDSGTGRNEQFF.

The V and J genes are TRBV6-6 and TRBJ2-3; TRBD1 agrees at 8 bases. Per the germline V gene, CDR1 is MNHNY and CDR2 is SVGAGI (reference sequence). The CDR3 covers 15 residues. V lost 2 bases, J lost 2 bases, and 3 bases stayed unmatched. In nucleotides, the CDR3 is TGTGCCAGCAGTTACCTACAGGGGGTCACAGATACGCAGTATTTT. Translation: CASSYLQGVTDTQYF.